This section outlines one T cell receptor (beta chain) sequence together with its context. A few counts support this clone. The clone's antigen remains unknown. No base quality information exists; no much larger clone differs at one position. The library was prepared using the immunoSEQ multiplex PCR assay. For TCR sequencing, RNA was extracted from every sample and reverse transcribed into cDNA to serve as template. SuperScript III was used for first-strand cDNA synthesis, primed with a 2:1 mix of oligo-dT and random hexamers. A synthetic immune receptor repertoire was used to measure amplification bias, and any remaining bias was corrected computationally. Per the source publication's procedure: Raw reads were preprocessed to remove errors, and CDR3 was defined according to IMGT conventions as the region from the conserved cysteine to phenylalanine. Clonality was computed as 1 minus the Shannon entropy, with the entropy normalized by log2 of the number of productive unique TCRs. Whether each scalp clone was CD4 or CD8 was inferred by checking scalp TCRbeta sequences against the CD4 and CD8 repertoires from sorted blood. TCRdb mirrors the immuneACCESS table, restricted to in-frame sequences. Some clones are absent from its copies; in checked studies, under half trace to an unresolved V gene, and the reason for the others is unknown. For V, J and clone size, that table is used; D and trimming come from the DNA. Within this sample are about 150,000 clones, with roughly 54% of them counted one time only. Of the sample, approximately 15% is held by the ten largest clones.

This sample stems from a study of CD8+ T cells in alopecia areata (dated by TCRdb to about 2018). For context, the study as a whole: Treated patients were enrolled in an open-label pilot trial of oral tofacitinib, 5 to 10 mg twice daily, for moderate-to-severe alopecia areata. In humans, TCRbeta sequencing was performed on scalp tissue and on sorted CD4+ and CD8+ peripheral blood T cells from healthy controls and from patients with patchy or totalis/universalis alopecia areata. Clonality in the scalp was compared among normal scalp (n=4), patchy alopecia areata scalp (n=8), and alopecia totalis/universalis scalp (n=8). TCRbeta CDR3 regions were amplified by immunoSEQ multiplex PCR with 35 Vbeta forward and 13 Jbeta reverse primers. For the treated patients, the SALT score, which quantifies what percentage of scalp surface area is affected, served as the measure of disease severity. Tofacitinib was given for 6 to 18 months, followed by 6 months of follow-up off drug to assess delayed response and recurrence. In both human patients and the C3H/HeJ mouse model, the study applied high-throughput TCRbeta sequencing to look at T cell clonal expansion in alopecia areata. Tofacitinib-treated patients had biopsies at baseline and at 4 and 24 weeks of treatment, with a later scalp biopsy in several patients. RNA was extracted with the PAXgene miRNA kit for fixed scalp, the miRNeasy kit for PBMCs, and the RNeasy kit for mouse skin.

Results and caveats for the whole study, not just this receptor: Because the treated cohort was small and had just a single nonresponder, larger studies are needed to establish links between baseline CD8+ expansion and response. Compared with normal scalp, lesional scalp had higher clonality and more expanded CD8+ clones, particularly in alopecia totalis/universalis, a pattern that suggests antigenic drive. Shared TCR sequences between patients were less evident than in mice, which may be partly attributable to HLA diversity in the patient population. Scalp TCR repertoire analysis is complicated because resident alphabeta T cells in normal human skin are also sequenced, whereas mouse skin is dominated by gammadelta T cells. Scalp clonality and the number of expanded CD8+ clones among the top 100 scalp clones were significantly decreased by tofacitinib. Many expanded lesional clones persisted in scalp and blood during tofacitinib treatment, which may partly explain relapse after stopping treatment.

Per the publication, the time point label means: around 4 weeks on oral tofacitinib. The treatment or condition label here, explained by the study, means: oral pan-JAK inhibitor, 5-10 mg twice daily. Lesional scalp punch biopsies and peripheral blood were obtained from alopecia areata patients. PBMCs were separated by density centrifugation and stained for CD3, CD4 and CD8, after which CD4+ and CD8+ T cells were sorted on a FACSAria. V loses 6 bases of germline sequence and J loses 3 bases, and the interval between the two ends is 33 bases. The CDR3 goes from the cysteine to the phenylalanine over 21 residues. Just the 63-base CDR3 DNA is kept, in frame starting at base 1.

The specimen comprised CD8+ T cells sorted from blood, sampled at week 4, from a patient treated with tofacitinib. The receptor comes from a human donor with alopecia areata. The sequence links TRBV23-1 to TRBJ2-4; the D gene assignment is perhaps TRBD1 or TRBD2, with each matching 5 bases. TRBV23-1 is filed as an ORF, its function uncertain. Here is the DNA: TGCGCCAGCAGGAGAGGAGGCTTGGGGCTCCTAATGGGTTTCGGCAAAAACATTCAGTACTTC. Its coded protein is CASRRGGLGLLMGFGKNIQYF.